The rows below give T cell receptor beta chains drawn from one sample of a study of monozygotic twins with inflammatory bowel disease. TCRdb re-called the 5' RACE reads, yielding one record per CDR3 amino acid sequence without DNA. The sample has around 450,000 distinct CDR3 sequences; the top ten hold about 2.3%. Sequencing was performed on blood. These TCRs come from a human donor with ulcerative colitis or Crohn's disease, or a healthy co-twin of an affected twin (not recorded which). Each CDR3 is given with its conserved first and last residue. Each record gives: CDR3 protein, J gene, V gene.

cdr3_aa: CASSLVGDNQPQHF; j_call: TRBJ1-5; v_call: TRBV5-1
cdr3_aa: CASSLPGGVLPLHF; j_call: TRBJ1-6; v_call: TRBV12-3/TRBV12-4
cdr3_aa: CASSFGGSYNSPLHF; j_call: TRBJ1-6; v_call: TRBV12-3/TRBV12-4
cdr3_aa: CASSQDKWNRQHLHF; j_call: TRBJ1-6; v_call: TRBV4-3
cdr3_aa: CASSVSGTGRHEQYF; j_call: TRBJ2-7; v_call: TRBV5-6
cdr3_aa: CAWRSLAGVTDTQYF; j_call: TRBJ2-3; v_call: TRBV30
cdr3_aa: CASSLREGNSPLHF; j_call: TRBJ1-6; v_call: TRBV19
cdr3_aa: CASSLLVAGEQFF; j_call: TRBJ2-1; v_call: TRBV7-3
cdr3_aa: CASTRGGLGEQYF; j_call: TRBJ2-7; v_call: TRBV7-2
cdr3_aa: CASQSLQETQYF; j_call: TRBJ2-5; v_call: TRBV2
cdr3_aa: CASHLGAGGNQPQHF; j_call: TRBJ1-5; v_call: TRBV6-1
cdr3_aa: CASSFDRVAYGYTF; j_call: TRBJ1-2; v_call: TRBV28
cdr3_aa: CASSRLAPGQGAGGYTF; j_call: TRBJ1-2; v_call: TRBV4-1
cdr3_aa: CASSLSGRWITEAFF; j_call: TRBJ1-1; v_call: TRBV12-3/TRBV12-4
cdr3_aa: CASTPDRPNTEAFF; j_call: TRBJ1-1; v_call: TRBV19
cdr3_aa: CASSDRGQINEKLFF; j_call: TRBJ1-4; v_call: TRBV7-9
cdr3_aa: CATSDPTGERAGYTF; j_call: TRBJ1-2; v_call: TRBV24-1
cdr3_aa: CASSDRGLGNQPQHF; j_call: TRBJ1-5; v_call: TRBV10-2
cdr3_aa: CASSLDTGENQPQHF; j_call: TRBJ1-5; v_call: TRBV5-1
cdr3_aa: CASSQVEAVAYEQYF; j_call: TRBJ2-7; v_call: TRBV4-2
cdr3_aa: CASKWDGTGAYEQYF; j_call: TRBJ2-7; v_call: TRBV5-1
cdr3_aa: CSAGGEIGANTGELFF; j_call: TRBJ2-2; v_call: TRBV20-1
cdr3_aa: CASSTGESDQPQHF; j_call: TRBJ1-5; v_call: TRBV12-3/TRBV12-4
cdr3_aa: CASSELEDRVMNEQFF; j_call: TRBJ2-1; v_call: TRBV2
cdr3_aa: CAWSLGTNTGELFF; j_call: TRBJ2-2; v_call: TRBV30
cdr3_aa: CASTPRDTPSGEQYF; j_call: TRBJ2-7; v_call: TRBV5-1
cdr3_aa: CASSIGLAGGLTDTQYF; j_call: TRBJ2-3; v_call: TRBV7-6
cdr3_aa: CASGAGTGGKQYF; j_call: TRBJ2-7; v_call: TRBV7-9
cdr3_aa: CASSPGVAYEQYF; j_call: TRBJ2-7; v_call: TRBV12-3/TRBV12-4
cdr3_aa: CASSGGRGPITDTQYF; j_call: TRBJ2-3; v_call: TRBV25-1
cdr3_aa: CASSIQTGPTEYGYTF; j_call: TRBJ1-2; v_call: TRBV19
cdr3_aa: CASSLDREYGYTF; j_call: TRBJ1-2; v_call: TRBV5-1
cdr3_aa: CSASDEETQYF; j_call: TRBJ2-5; v_call: TRBV20-1
cdr3_aa: CASRKLGPGTDTQYF; j_call: TRBJ2-3; v_call: TRBV7-9
cdr3_aa: CASSKPGDRGPLDF; j_call: TRBJ2-5; v_call: TRBV7-8
cdr3_aa: CASSQGSLKETQYF; j_call: TRBJ2-5; v_call: TRBV7-9
cdr3_aa: CSAREGGRNYGYTF; j_call: TRBJ1-2; v_call: TRBV20-1
cdr3_aa: CSAPPDNSPLHF; j_call: TRBJ1-6; v_call: TRBV20-1
cdr3_aa: CSAWGQMNTGELFF; j_call: TRBJ2-2; v_call: TRBV20-1
cdr3_aa: CATSDLRGLTGELFF; j_call: TRBJ2-2; v_call: TRBV24-1
cdr3_aa: CSATTGTAQETQYF; j_call: TRBJ2-5; v_call: TRBV20-1
cdr3_aa: CASSHGSGAGEQFF; j_call: TRBJ2-1; v_call: TRBV3-1
cdr3_aa: CASYPGALNTGELFF; j_call: TRBJ2-2; v_call: TRBV28
cdr3_aa: CASTLAGGWDYNEQFF; j_call: TRBJ2-1; v_call: TRBV19
cdr3_aa: CASSLVGGRNEQFF; j_call: TRBJ2-1; v_call: TRBV12-3/TRBV12-4
cdr3_aa: CASSQEARGNTEAFF; j_call: TRBJ1-1; v_call: TRBV7-9